Listed below are T cell receptor beta chains from one sample, sequenced in a study of Ad26.COV2.S vaccination and SARS-CoV-2 variants. Assay used: immunoSEQ multiplex PCR; TCRdb lists only in-frame clones, some missing. The top ten hold around a tenth of the sample, which has approximately 240,000 clones, approximately 87% seen once. Sequenced material: peripheral blood, taken in a trial of Ad26.COV2.S vaccine versus placebo. The origin of the receptors is a person aged 18 to 65 who received the Ad26.COV2.S COVID-19 vaccine or a placebo. CDR3s include the opening cysteine and the closing phenylalanine or tryptophan. D genes are given only for firm matches. Clone size, where shown, is once, few, many, or a class for clones that have expanded.

>11|TRBV30|-|-|TRBJ2-3
CAWSVTEAQYF
TGTGCCTGGAGTGTCACGGAGGCGCAGTATTTT
>13|TRBV7-2|-|-|TRBJ1-2
CASSPGPTYGYTF
TGTGCCAGCAGCCCGGGGCCTACGTATGGCTACACCTTC
>15|TRBV21-1|-|-|TRBJ1-1
CASGNYDRNNTEAFF
TGTGCCAGCGGCAATTATGACAGGAACAACACTGAAGCTTTCTTT
>19|TRBV28|TRBD1|-|TRBJ2-5
CASSLPGQGSSGYQETQYF
TGTGCCAGCAGTTTACCGGGACAGGGGAGTAGCGGATACCAAGAGACCCAGTACTTC
>14|TRBV19|TRBD1|-|TRBJ1-1
CASSPRQGNTEAFF
TGTGCCAGTAGTCCCCGACAGGGGAACACTGAAGCTTTCTTT
>14|TRBV24-1|-|-|TRBJ1-5
CATGGRNSNQPQHF
TGTGCCACAGGCGGACGGAATAGCAATCAGCCCCAGCATTTT
>15|TRBV27|TRBD1|-|TRBJ1-2
CASSSGTGVNYGYTF
TGTGCCAGCAGTTCCGGGACAGGGGTTAACTATGGCTACACCTTC
>16|TRBV7-9|-|-|TRBJ2-5
CASSLAEGGTLETQYF
TGTGCCAGCAGCTTAGCGGAGGGGGGTACTTTAGAGACCCAGTACTTC
>14|TRBV6-2/TRBV6-3|-|-|TRBJ2-7
CASSPKPISYEQYF
TGTGCCAGCAGCCCTAAACCGATCTCCTACGAGCAGTACTTC
>15|TRBV7-9|TRBD1|-|TRBJ2-7
CASSGRGTVFYEQYF
TGTGCCAGCAGCGGTAGGGGGACAGTATTCTACGAGCAGTACTTC
>14|TRBV4-2|TRBD1|-|TRBJ1-2
CASSQPEGGRGYTF
TGTGCCAGCAGCCAACCCGAAGGGGGCAGGGGCTACACCTTC
>14|TRBV5-1|-|once|TRBJ2-5
CASSWRGIGETQYF
TGCGCCAGCAGCTGGCGAGGTATTGGAGAGACCCAGTACTTC
>15|TRBV3-1/TRBV3-2|TRBD1|-|TRBJ2-5
CASSQTGGQGGSQYF
TGTGCCAGCAGCCAAACCGGCGGACAGGGAGGCAGCCAGTACTTC
>16|TRBV5-1|TRBD2|-|TRBJ2-3
CASSSGTSGYTDTQYF
TGCGCCAGCAGCTCCGGGACTAGCGGCTACACAGATACGCAGTATTTT
>12|TRBV6-5|-|-|TRBJ2-1
CASSHGGHEQFF
TGTGCCAGCAGCCACGGGGGGCATGAGCAGTTCTTC
>14|TRBV28|TRBD1|-|TRBJ1-2
CASSPLDRGSGYTF
TGTGCCAGCAGCCCCTTAGACAGGGGAAGTGGCTACACCTTC
>11|TRBV20-1|-|-|TRBJ1-2
CSARTPYGYTF
TGCAGTGCCCGGACGCCTTATGGCTACACCTTC
>17|TRBV29-1|-|-|TRBJ2-6
CSAPSGAGASGANVLTF
TGCAGCGCTCCCTCGGGGGCTGGAGCCTCTGGGGCCAACGTCCTGACTTTC
>19|TRBV5-5|-|-|TRBJ2-6
CASSFLEGEGTSGANVLTF
TGTGCCAGCAGCTTTTTGGAGGGGGAGGGGACGTCTGGGGCCAACGTCCTGACTTTC
>13|TRBV19|-|-|TRBJ2-7
CASSPTGRMEQYF
TGTGCCAGTAGTCCGACAGGGAGGATGGAGCAGTACTTC
>18|TRBV25-1|TRBD2|-|TRBJ2-3
CASSNPGASGTRGDTQYF
TGTGCCAGCAGTAACCCCGGCGCTAGCGGGACCCGAGGGGATACGCAGTATTTT
>13|TRBV6-5|TRBD1|-|TRBJ2-7
CASSYAGGYEQYF
TGTGCCAGCAGTTACGCAGGGGGCTACGAGCAGTACTTC
>17|TRBV27|TRBD1|-|TRBJ1-5
CASSLFRTGGNNQPQHF
TGTGCCAGCAGTTTATTTAGGACAGGGGGGAACAATCAGCCCCAGCATTTT
>14|TRBV27|-|-|TRBJ2-7
CASTYVWGAYEQYF
TGTGCCAGCACCTACGTCTGGGGGGCCTACGAGCAGTACTTC
>14|TRBV27|-|-|TRBJ1-3
CASSSVRSGNTIYF
TGTGCCAGCAGTTCAGTCCGCTCTGGAAACACCATATATTTT